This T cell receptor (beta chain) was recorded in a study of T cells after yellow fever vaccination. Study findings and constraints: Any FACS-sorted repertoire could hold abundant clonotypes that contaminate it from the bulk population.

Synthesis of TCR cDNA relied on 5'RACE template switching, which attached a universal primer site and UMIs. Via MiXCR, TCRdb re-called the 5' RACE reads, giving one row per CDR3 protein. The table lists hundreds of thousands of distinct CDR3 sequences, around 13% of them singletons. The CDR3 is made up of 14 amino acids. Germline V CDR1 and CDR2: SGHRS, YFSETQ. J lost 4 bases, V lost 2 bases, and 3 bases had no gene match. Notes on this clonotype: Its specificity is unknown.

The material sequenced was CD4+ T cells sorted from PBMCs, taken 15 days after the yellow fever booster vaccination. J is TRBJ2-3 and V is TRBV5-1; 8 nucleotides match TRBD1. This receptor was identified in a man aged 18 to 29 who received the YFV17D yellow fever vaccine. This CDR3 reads CASSFGQGADTQYF. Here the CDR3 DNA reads TGCGCCAGCAGCTTCGGACAGGGCGCAGATACGCAGTATTTT.